This section outlines one TCR beta chain sequence together with its context. This record belongs to a study of blood T cell repertoires in COVID-19. Method: immunoSEQ multiplex PCR; TCRdb's copy keeps in-frame clones and lacks some. The sample holds about 270,000 clones, roughly 84% seen once. This clonotype was obtained from a woman under 30 with acute or convalescent COVID-19. The sample taken for sequencing was peripheral blood.

CDR3 residues: CSVEPRASGGRNYGYTF. CDR3 in DNA: TGCAGCGTTGAACCTAGGGCGTCAGGAGGACGGAACTATGGCTACACCTTC. The chain combines TRBV29-1 with TRBJ1-2; D unresolved. The CDR3 totals 17 residues. Per the germline V gene, CDR1 is SQVTM and CDR2 is ANQGSEA. The V end was cut by 2 bases, the J end by 2 bases, with 21 bases between.